The subject of this entry is one TCR beta chain. This sample stems from a study of response to subunit inactivated influenza vaccine. One entry per CDR3 protein, called by TCRdb with MiXCR from the RT-PCR reads. The data contain approximately 310,000 distinct CDR3 sequences, 20% to 25% of them singletons. This CDR3 has 18 amino acids. V lost 0 bases and J lost 3; bases outside the gene matches: 10. Germline CDR1 is PRHDT and CDR2 is FYEKMQ (reference sequence). Sequenced here: PBMCs from blood, sampled less than 22 months after vaccination. The V gene is TRBV13, the J gene TRBJ2-5; 10 nucleotides match TRBD2. The clonotype was recovered from a man in his fifties or sixties who received an inactivated influenza vaccine. The CDR3 loop reads CASSLGFSGGIFKETQYF. The CDR3 nucleotides read TGTGCCAGCAGCTTAGGTTTTAGCGGGGGGATTTTCAAAGAGACCCAGTACTTC.